This T cell receptor (beta chain) came from a study of response to subunit inactivated influenza vaccine. Study-wide findings and caveats: Each seasonal influenza vaccination, the authors suggested, recruits few new T cells.

This clonotype was detected a few times. Its antigen is not known. There are 15 residues in the CDR3. V was pared by 5 bases and J by 0 bases, with 12 bases between. Germline V CDR1 and CDR2: SGHDT, YYEEEE. TCRdb passed the RT-PCR reads through MiXCR, listing each CDR3 protein once. The repertoire holds under 800,000 distinct CDR3 sequences, with approximately 15% as singletons. The V call is TRBV5-6, the J call TRBJ2-4, with TRBD2 as a possible D gene (5 bases). The source material was PBMCs from blood, sampled 14 to 15 days before vaccination. This TCR was recovered from a man aged 45-65 years who received an inactivated influenza vaccine. The CDR3 here is CASRRGPGAKNIQYF. Here the CDR3 DNA reads TGTGCCAGCAGAAGAGGGCCGGGAGCCAAAAACATTCAGTACTTC.